Below, 3 T cell receptor beta chains from the same sample are listed, as sequenced in a study of beta chain features in type 1 diabetes. Study findings and constraints: Researchers report that Type 1 diabetes patients had moderately but significantly shorter TCRB CDR3s across all four CD4+ subsets.

Sequenced material consisted of expressed TCRB transcripts (all of the isolated RNA was reverse transcribed). Produced via immunoSEQ multiplex PCR; TCRdb's table is partial and in-frame only. In the table there are some 700,000 clones, roughly an eighth of which are singletons. These TCRs are of unknown antigen specificity. Sequenced sample: naive CD4+ T cells from blood. The receptors were sampled from a young man with type 1 diabetes.

This clone was seen once. This chain joins TRBV6-6 and TRBJ2-5; TRBD1 matches 8 bases. CDR3 length: 15 residues. Germline CDR1 and CDR2: MNHNY and SVGAGI (reference sequence). The J segment lost 5 bases and the V segment lost 1 base, leaving 6 bases of the junction unmatched. CDR3 nucleotides: TGTGCCAGCAGTTACTTCCGGACAGGGTCGGAGACCCAGTACTTC. Amino acid sequence: CASSYFRTGSETQYF.

This clone was picked up a small number of times. The chain carries TRBV5-4 and TRBJ1-2, with 10 bases aligning to TRBD1. V shed 0 bases and J 5 bases; nucleotides not matched to a gene: 7. Germline loops: CDR1 SGHNT, CDR2 YYREEE (reference sequence). The CDR3 has 16 residues. CDR3 sequence (DNA): TGTGCCAGCAGCTTGGGGGCCCGGGACAGGGGATATGGCTACACCTTC. This codes for CASSLGARDRGYGYTF.

This chain links TRBV6-4 with TRBJ2-1; tentatively, D is TRBD2 (5 bases). CDR1 is MRHNA and CDR2 is SNTAGT in the germline V gene. The CDR3 is 14 residues long. The V gene lost 0 bases and the J gene lost 9 bases, with 12 bases spanning the gap. The CDR3 nucleotides read TGTGCCAGCAGTGACTCAGGCTGGGAGACTGAGCAGTTCTTC. Encoded protein: CASSDSGWETEQFF.